This T cell receptor beta chain was sequenced during a study of radiation and T cells in renal cell carcinoma. This table comes from immunoSEQ multiplex PCR, and its TCRdb copy is limited to in-frame clones, with some not included. The sample has some 58,000 clones; around 80% are singletons. Per germline, CDR1 KGHSH and CDR2 LQKENI. Trimming took off 3 bases at V and 2 bases at J, with 1 base between the two ends. CDR3 length equals 11 residues. Study-level results: From baseline, blood top tumor clonotypes peaked at 2 weeks post-radiation.

With regard to this clone: Its antigen is unknown. The sample holds other DNA sequences that translate to the same CDR3.

Sample time point: blood 2 weeks post-SBRT. Treatment meaning: 15 Gy SBRT to primary tumor, nephrectomy 4 weeks later. The specimen was blood, collected from a patient whose treatment included radiotherapy and nephrectomy. This rearrangement joins TRBV18 to TRBJ2-5, with D uncertain. This clonotype originated in a man aged 55 to 70 with renal cell carcinoma. The DNA of the CDR3 is TGTGCCAGCTCACCTCAAGAGACCCAGTACTTC. Residues: CASSPQETQYF.